The clone carrying this T cell receptor beta chain was picked up a small number of times. Its matching antigen is unknown. The data were obtained in a study of response to subunit inactivated influenza vaccine. Study conclusions and caveats: Researchers suggested that each seasonal influenza vaccination recruits few new T cells.

TCRdb used MiXCR to reprocess the RT-PCR reads, holding one entry per CDR3 protein. The sample yields under 500,000 distinct CDR3 sequences, roughly 9.8% seen once. The origin of this receptor is a man in his forties or fifties who received an inactivated influenza vaccine. Sequencing was performed on PBMCs from blood, taken more than 35 days after vaccination.

The CDR3 coding sequence is TGTGCCAGCTCACCGATCGAGGTCTCCTTCCGCTCTGGGGCCAACGTCCTGACTTTC. Translated: CASSPIEVSFRSGANVLTF. This chain uses TRBV18 with TRBJ2-6; D is unresolved. V lost 3 bases and J lost 0, with 18 bases in between. CDR1 and CDR2 (germline): KGHSH, LQKENI. This CDR3 is 19 amino acids long.